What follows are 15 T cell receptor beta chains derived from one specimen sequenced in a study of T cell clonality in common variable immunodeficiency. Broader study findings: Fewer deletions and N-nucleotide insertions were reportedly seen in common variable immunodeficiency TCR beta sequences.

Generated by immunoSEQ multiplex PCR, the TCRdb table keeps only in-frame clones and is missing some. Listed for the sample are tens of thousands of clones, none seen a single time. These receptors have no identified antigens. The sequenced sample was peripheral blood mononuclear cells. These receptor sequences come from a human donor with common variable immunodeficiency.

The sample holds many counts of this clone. The sequenced CDR3 bases are TGTGCCAGCAGTTCAAATCCCGGGACACACTCTGGGGCCAACGTC. Residues: CASSSNPGTHSGANV. The entire CDR3 sequence reads CASSSNPGTHSGANVLTF. The chain is built from TRBV28 and TRBJ2-6; perhaps TRBD1 as D (6 bases). The read terminates 3 residues before the CDR3 end, so the remaining end is supplied by the germline J gene. The V gene's germline CDR1 is MDHEN and CDR2 SYDVKM. V lost 4 bases and J lost 0, with 16 bases in between. The CDR3 has 18 amino acids. The full variable domain, in which reference TRBV28 and TRBJ2-6 provide the parts outside the CDR3, is DVKVTQSSRYLVKRTGEKVFLECVQDMDHENMFWYRQDPGLGLRLIYFSYDVKMKEKGDIPEGYSVSREKKERFSLILESASTNQTSMYLCASSSNPGTHSGANVLTFGAGSRLTVL.

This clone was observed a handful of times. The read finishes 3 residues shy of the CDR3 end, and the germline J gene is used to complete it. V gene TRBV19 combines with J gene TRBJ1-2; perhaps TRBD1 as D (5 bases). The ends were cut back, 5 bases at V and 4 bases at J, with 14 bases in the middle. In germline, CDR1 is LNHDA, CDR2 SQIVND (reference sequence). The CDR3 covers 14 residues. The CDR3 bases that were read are TGTGCCAGTAGTCGCCAGGGCGTCGTCTATGGC. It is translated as CASSRQGVVYG. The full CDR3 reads CASSRQGVVYGYTF.

The CDR3 reads CASSTYGQGETQYF. The DNA read from the CDR3 is TGCGCCAGCAGCACCTATGGACAGGGGGAGACC. The chain combines TRBV5-1 with TRBJ2-5; 9 bases align to TRBD1. The CDR3 end falls 3 residues outside the read, so it is completed with the germline J gene. V shed 4 bases and J 5 bases; nucleotides not matched to a gene: 6. The CDR3 contains 14 residues. The germline gives CDR1 SGHRS, CDR2 YFSETQ.

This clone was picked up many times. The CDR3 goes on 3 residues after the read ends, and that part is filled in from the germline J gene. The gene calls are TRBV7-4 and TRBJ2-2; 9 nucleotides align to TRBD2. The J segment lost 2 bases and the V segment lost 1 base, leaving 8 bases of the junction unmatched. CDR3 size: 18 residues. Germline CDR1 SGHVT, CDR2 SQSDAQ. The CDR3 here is CASSLVVSGGQNTGELFF. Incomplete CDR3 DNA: TGTGCCAGCAGCTTAGTAGTTAGCGGGGGCCAAAACACCGGGGAG.

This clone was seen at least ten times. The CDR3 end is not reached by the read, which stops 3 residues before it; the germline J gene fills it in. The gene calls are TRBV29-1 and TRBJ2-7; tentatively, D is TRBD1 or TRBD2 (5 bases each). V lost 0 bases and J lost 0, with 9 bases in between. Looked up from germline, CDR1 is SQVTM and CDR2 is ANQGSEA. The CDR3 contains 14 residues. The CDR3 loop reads CSVEERGFSYEQYF. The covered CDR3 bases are TGCAGCGTTGAAGAGAGGGGCTTCTCCTACGAG.

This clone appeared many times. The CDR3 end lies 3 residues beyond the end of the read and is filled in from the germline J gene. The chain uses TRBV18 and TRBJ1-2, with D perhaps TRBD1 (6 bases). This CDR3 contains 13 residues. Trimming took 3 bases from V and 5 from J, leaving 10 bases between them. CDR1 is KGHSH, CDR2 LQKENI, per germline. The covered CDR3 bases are TGTGCCAGCTCACCGGAGGGGGAATATGGC. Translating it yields CASSPEGEYG. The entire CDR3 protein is CASSPEGEYGYTF.

The CDR3 here is CASSLGRVSNEQFF. The sequenced part of the CDR3 DNA is TGCGCCAGCAGCTTGGGGAGGGTAAGCAATGAG. This rearrangement joins TRBV5-1 to TRBJ2-1; perhaps TRBD2 as D (6 bases). The read finishes 3 residues shy of the CDR3 end, and the germline J gene is used to complete it. Looked up from germline, CDR1 is SGHRS and CDR2 is YFSETQ. This CDR3 is built from 14 residues. V lost 0 bases and J lost 6, with 10 bases in between.

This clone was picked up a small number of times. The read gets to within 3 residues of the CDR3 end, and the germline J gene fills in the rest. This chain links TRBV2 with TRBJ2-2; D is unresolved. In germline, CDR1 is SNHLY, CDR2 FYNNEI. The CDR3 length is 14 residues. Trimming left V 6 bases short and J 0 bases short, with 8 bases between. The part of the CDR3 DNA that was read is TGTGCCAGCAGGGCCTCCCCGAACACCGGGGAG. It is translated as CASRASPNTGE. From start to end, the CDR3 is CASRASPNTGELFF.

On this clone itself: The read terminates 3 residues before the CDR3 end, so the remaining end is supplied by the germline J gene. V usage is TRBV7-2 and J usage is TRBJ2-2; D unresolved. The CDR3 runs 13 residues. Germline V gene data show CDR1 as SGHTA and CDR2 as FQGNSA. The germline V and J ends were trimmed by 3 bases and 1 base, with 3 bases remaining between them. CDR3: CASSFLNTGELFF. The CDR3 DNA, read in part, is TGTGCCAGCAGCTTTCTGAACACCGGGGAG.

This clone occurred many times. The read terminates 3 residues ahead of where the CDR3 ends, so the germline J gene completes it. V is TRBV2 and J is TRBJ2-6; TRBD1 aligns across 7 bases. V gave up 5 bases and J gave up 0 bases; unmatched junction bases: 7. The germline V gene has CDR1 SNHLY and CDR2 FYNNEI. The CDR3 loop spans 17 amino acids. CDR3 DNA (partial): TGTGCCAGCAGTTCTGAGGGACAGCTCTCTGGGGCCAACGTC. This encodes CASSSEGQLSGANV. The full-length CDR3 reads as CASSSEGQLSGANVLTF.

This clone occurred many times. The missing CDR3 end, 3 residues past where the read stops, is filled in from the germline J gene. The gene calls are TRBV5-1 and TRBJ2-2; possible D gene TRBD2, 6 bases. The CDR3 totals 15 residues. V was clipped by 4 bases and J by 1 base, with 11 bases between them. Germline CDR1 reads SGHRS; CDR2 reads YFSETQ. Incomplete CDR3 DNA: TGCGCCAGCAGCGGGATAGCGGTGAACACCGGGGAG. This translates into CASSGIAVNTGE. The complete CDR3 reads CASSGIAVNTGELFF.

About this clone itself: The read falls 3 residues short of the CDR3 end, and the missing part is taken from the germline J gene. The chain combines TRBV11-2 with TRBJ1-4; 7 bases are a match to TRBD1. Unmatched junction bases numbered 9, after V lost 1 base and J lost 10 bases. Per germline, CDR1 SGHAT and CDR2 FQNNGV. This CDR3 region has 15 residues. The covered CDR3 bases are TGTGCCAGCAGCTTAGGGGGTAGGGGGCTGGGAAAA. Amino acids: CASSLGGRGLGK. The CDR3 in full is CASSLGGRGLGKLFF.

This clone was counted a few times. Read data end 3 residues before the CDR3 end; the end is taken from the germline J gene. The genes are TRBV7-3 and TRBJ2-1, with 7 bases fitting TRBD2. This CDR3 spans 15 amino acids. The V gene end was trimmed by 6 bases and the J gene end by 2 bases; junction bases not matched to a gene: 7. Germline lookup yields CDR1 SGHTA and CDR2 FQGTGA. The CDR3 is CASSPRLAAYNEQFF. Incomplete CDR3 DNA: TGTGCCAGCAGTCCCCGGCTAGCGGCCTACAATGAG.

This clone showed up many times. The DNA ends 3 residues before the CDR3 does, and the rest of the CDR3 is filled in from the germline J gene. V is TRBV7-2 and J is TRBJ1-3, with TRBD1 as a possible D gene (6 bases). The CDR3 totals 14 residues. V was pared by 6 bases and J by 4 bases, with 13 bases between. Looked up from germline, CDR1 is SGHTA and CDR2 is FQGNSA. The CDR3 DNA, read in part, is TGTGCCAGCAGTCTAACAGGGCTGGGAAACACC. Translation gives CASSLTGLGNT. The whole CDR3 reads CASSLTGLGNTIYF.

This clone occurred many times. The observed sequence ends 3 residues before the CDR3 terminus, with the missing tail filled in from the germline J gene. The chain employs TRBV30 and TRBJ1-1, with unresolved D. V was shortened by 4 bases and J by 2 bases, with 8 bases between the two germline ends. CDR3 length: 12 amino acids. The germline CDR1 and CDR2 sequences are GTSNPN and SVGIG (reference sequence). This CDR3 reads CAWNQANTEAFF. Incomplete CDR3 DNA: TGTGCCTGGAATCAGGCTAACACTGAA.